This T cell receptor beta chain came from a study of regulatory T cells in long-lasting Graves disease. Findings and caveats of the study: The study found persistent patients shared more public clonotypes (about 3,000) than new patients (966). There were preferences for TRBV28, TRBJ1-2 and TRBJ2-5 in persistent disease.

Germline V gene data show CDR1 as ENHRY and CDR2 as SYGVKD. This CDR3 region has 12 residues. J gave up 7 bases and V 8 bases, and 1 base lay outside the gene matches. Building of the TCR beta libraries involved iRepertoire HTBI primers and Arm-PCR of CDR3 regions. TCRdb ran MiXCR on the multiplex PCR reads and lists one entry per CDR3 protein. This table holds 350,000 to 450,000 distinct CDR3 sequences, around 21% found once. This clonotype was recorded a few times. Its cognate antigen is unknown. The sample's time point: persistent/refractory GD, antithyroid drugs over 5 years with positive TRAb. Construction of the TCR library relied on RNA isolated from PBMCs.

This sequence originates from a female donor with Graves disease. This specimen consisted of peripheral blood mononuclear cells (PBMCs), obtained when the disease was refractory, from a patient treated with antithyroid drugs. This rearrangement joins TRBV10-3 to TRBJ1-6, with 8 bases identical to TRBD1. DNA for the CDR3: TGTGCCATCCAGGGGGCGAATTCACCCCTCCACTTT. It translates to CAIQGANSPLHF.